This entry lists 10 T cell receptor beta chains sequenced from one sample in a study of low-dose radiotherapy and immunotherapy resistance in tumors. Alpha and beta chains were covered, as first-strand cDNA relied on TRAV- and TRBV-specific primers. The TCRs were subjected to amplification over around 18 PCR cycles employing a constant-region primer in conjunction with a V-primer adapter. TCRdb processed the reads anew with MiXCR; each CDR3 protein has one entry. The table shows about 17,000 distinct CDR3 sequences, with 70% occurring only once. The receptors come from a human donor with advanced metastatic prostate, ovarian, gallbladder or colorectal cancer (not recorded which). This table probably holds off-target reads from a library built for another chain.

This clonotype was detected once. V usage is TRBV15 and J usage is TRBJ1-3, with D uncertain. The germline V gene has CDR1 LNHNV and CDR2 YYDKDF (reference sequence). V was cut by 1 base and J by 0 bases, with 7 bases left in between. This CDR3 comprises 15 residues. CDR3 coding DNA: TGTGCCACCAGCAGAGGTCCGGCCTCTGGAAACACCATATATTTT. This translates into CATSRGPASGNTIYF.

V gene TRBV12-2 combines with J gene TRBJ2-7; the table assigns TRBD2, which was not confirmed against the DNA. TRBV12-2 is shown as a pseudogene. CDR3 length: 14 residues. This chain's CDR3 is CASRARLSEYEQYF. The CDR3, as DNA: TGTGCAAGTCGCGCCAGACTATCCGAATACGAGCAGTACTTC.

V is TRBV7-6 and J is TRBJ1-1, with D perhaps TRBD1 (5 bases). The germline V and J ends were trimmed by 1 base and 5 bases, with 14 bases remaining between them. The CDR3 consists of 15 residues. Per germline, CDR1 SGHVS and CDR2 FNYEAQ. The CDR3 region has the DNA TGTGCCAGCAGCTTAGTGGGGCGGGGGGTAACTGAAGCTTTCTTT. The encoded protein is CASSLVGRGVTEAFF.

This clonotype was observed a handful of times. CDR3 amino acids: CASSFAQDLNEQFF. CDR3 DNA sequence: TGTGCCAGCAGTTTTGCACAGGACCTCAATGAGCAGTTCTTC. The rearrangement joins TRBV28 to TRBJ2-1, with a tentative D call TRBD1 (5 bases). CDR3 length: 14 amino acids. CDR1 is MDHEN and CDR2 is SYDVKM in the germline V gene. V dropped 3 bases and J dropped 6 bases, with 12 bases sitting between them.

There are a few counts of this clonotype. The CDR3 DNA sequence: TGTGCCAGCAGCCAAGAACTGACGATGAACACTGAAGCTTTCTTT. It yields the protein CASSQELTMNTEAFF. The chain employs TRBV3-1 and TRBJ1-1, with D hard to call. V was clipped by 0 bases and J by 0 bases, with 8 bases between them. CDR3 length equals 15 residues. The V gene's germline CDR1 is LGHDT and CDR2 YNNKEL (reference sequence).

The V call is TRBV10-3, the J call TRBJ2-5, with a tentative D call TRBD1 (6 bases). The germline gives CDR1 ENHRY, CDR2 SYGVKD. Deletions cut 2 bases from V and 3 bases from J, with 13 bases between. This CDR3 is built from 15 residues. CDR3 DNA sequence: TGTGCCATCAGTGAGCTAGGTTCAGGGGAAGAGACCCAGTACTTC. Residues: CAISELGSGEETQYF.

The rearrangement joins TRBV29-1 to TRBJ2-7, with 9 bases fitting TRBD2. Per germline, CDR1 SQVTM and CDR2 ANQGSEA. The CDR3 consists of 13 residues. Trimming removed 7 bases from V and 0 bases from J; junction bases left unmatched: 4. This CDR3 reads CSARSGSSYEQYF. The CDR3 coding sequence is TGCAGCGCTCGTAGCGGGAGCTCCTACGAGCAGTACTTC.

The genes are TRBV6-5 and TRBJ1-2; D is uncertain. The length of the CDR3 is 12 residues. Germline-derived CDR1 and CDR2 are MNHEY and SVGAGI. The V end was cut by 8 bases, the J end by 7 bases, with 14 bases between. The CDR3 coding sequence is TGTGCCAGCTCTCGCGGCGGGGTTGGCTACACCTTC. It is translated as CASSRGGVGYTF.

The chain couples TRBV6-1 to TRBJ1-5; 10 bases fit TRBD1. The germline V gene encodes CDR1 MNHNS and CDR2 SASEGT. V gave up 6 bases and J gave up 4 bases; unmatched junction bases: 0. This CDR3 spans 13 amino acids. DNA for the CDR3: TGTGCCAGCAGGGGACAGGGGAATCAGCCCCAGCATTTT. It is translated as CASRGQGNQPQHF.

The V call is TRBV5-6, the J call TRBJ2-2; the D call may be TRBD1 or TRBD2 (6 bases each). From germline, CDR1 is SGHDT and CDR2 YYEEEE. The CDR3 extends over 14 amino acids. The germline V and J ends were trimmed by 7 bases and 2 bases, with 12 bases remaining between them. CDR3 in DNA: TGTGCCAGCTTACAGGGACTTAACACCGGGGAGCTGTTTTTT. Protein product: CASLQGLNTGELFF.